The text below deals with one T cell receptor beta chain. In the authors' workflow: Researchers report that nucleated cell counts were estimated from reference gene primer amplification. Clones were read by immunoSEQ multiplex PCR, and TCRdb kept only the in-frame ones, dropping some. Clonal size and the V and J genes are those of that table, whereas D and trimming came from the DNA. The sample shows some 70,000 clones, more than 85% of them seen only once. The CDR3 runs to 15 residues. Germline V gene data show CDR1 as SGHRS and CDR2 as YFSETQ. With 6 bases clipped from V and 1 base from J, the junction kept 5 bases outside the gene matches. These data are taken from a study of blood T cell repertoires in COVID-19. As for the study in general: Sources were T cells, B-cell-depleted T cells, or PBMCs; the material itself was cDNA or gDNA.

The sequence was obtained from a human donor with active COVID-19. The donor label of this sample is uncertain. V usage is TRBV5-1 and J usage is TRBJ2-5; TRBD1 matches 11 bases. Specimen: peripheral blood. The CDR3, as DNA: TGCGCCAGCACCGGGACAGGGGGTCCCCAAGAGACCCAGTACTTC. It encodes CASTGTGGPQETQYF.